The present T cell receptor (beta chain) was sequenced within a study of T cells in Graves' hyperthyroidism and ophthalmopathy. Study-level points and caveats: Using 13 V-J features, a model discriminated ophthalmopathy from stable hyperthyroidism. Blood shared most expanded thyroid clonotypes above 0.001. For ophthalmopathy, model prediction preceded onset by a median about 6.4 months.

The table lists this clonotype with a few counts. Its cognate antigen is unknown. From RNA transcripts, TCR beta CDR3 regions were amplified. The study used the HTBI primer set for a first-round RT-PCR of the TCR CDR3. TCRdb independently ran MiXCR on the multiplex PCR reads; one entry per CDR3 protein. Counted here are roughly 500,000 distinct CDR3 sequences, approximately 44% occurring once; the ten biggest clones make up around a fifth. The V gene end was trimmed by 7 bases and the J gene end by 5 bases; junction bases not matched to a gene: 15. Germline values: CDR1 SNHLY, CDR2 FYNNEI. This CDR3 spans 16 amino acids. Diagnoses were established using clinical symptoms, serum thyroxine and TRAb, thyroid ultrasound and orbital computed tomography.

This receptor was identified in an adult woman with Graves' disease, either hyperthyroidism or ophthalmopathy (not recorded which). Sequencing was done on a sample of peripheral blood or thyroid tissue (not recorded which). This sequence joins TRBV2 and TRBJ2-5; 8 bases align to TRBD2. CDR3 loop: CASTLRLSGSVETQYF. CDR3 bases: TGTGCCAGCACTCTTCGTTTAAGCGGGAGTGTGGAGACCCAGTACTTC.